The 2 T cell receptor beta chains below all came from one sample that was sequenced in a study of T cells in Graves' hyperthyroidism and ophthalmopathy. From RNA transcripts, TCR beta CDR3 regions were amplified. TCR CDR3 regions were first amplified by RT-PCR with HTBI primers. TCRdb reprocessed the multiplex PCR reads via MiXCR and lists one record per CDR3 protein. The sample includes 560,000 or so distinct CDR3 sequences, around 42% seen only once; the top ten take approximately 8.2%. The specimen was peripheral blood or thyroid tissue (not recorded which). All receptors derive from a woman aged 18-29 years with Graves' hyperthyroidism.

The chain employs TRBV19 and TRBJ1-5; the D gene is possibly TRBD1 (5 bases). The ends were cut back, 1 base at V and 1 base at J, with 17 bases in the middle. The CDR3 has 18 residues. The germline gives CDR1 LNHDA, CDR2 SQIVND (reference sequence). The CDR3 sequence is CASSIVHVSGGSNQPQHF. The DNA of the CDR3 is TGTGCCAGTAGTATAGTCCACGTCTCGGGGGGAAGCAATCAGCCCCAGCATTTT.

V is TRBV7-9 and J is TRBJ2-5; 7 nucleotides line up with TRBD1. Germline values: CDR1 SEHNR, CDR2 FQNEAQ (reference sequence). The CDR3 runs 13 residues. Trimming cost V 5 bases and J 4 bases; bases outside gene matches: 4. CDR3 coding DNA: TGTGCCAGCAGCAAACAGGGGCGAGAGACCCAGTACTTC. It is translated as CASSKQGRETQYF.